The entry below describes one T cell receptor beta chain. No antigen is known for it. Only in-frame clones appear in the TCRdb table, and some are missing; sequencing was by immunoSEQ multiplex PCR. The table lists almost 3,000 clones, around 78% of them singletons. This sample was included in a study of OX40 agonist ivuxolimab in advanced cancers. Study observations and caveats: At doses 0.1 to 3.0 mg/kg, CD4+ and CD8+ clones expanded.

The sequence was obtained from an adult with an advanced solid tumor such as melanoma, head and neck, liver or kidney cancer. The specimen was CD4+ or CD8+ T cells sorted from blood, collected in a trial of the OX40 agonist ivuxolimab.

The CDR3 spells CASSQGLGNNEQFF. CDR3 nucleotide sequence: TGCGCCAGCAGCCAAGGTCTTGGGAACAATGAGCAGTTCTTC. V and J are TRBV4-1 and TRBJ2-1; no reliable D call. Per germline, CDR1 MGHRA and CDR2 YSYEKL. V was cut by 1 base and J by 5 bases, with 9 bases left in between. The CDR3 has 14 amino acids.